This T cell receptor beta chain was sequenced during a study of blood T cell repertoires in COVID-19. Study at large: Specimens from acute and convalescent COVID-19 originated in the United States, Italy and Spain. From T cells, B-cell-depleted T cells, or PBMCs came the material, which was cDNA or gDNA.

V was shortened by 2 bases and J by 4 bases, with 13 bases between the two germline ends. CDR1 KGHDR and CDR2 SFDVKD come from the germline V gene. The CDR3 runs to 16 residues. Original data processing: Estimated nucleated cell counts came from reference gene primer amplification. TCRdb's table, derived via immunoSEQ multiplex PCR, lists solely in-frame clones and lacks some. D and trimming come from the DNA, and the V and J calls and clone size come from that table. The sample lists about 170,000 clones; around nine tenths were seen once. This clonotype originated in a man aged 18 to 30 with active or convalescent COVID-19. This chain uses TRBV24-1 with TRBJ2-2, with no clear D. Sequences were obtained from peripheral blood. CDR3 nucleotide sequence: TGTGCCACCAGTGATTCTCGAGTGTATGGCACCGGGGAGCTGTTTTTT. Encoded protein: CATSDSRVYGTGELFF.